Here is one TCR beta chain with its context. This record belongs to a study of T cell responses to AZD1222 COVID-19 vaccine. Produced via immunoSEQ multiplex PCR; TCRdb's table is partial and in-frame only. Found here are approximately 130,000 clones, 90% of them singletons; the top ten hold 7.2%. The CDR3 loop spans 16 amino acids. J was trimmed by 2 bases and V by 6 bases; bases with no gene match: 8. Germline assignment: CDR1 SGDLS and CDR2 YYNGEE. This chain uses TRBV9 with TRBJ2-1, with 10 bases lining up with TRBD1. The sequence was collected from an adult in good health. The material sequenced was peripheral blood, taken on day 0 of AZD1222 vaccination. The CDR3 DNA is TGTGCCAGCACCACCGGGGGACAGGGGACCTACAATGAGCAGTTCTTC. Translated, it gives CASTTGGQGTYNEQFF.